This T cell receptor beta chain was obtained from a study of response to subunit inactivated influenza vaccine. Per the germline V gene, CDR1 is MNHEY and CDR2 is SVGEGT. Trimming left V 10 bases short and J 3 bases short, with 16 bases between. The CDR3 spans 14 residues. Findings and caveats of the study: Authors suggested that a seasonal influenza vaccination recruits few new T cells each time.

Regarding this clonotype: Its target is not known.

TCRdb redid the calling of the RT-PCR reads with MiXCR, one entry per CDR3 protein. Among about 480,000 distinct CDR3 sequences listed, about 25% were seen once. The sequence was collected from a man aged 50 or older who received an inactivated influenza vaccine. J is TRBJ1-5 and V is TRBV6-2 or TRBV6-3, with a possible D match to TRBD1 (5 bases). The starting material was CD4+ T cells sorted from PBMCs, obtained roughly 5 days after vaccination. The CDR3 coding sequence is TGTGCCACCCAGGTGTCAGGGTACAATCAGCCCCAGCATTTT. As protein: CATQVSGYNQPQHF.